These 9 T cell receptor beta chains were all obtained from the same sample, sequenced in a study of shared clonotypes between healthy human individuals. Some clones are missing from TCRdb's copy, which holds only in-frame ones; the method was immunoSEQ multiplex PCR. The sample has 2.3 million or so clones, approximately 93% seen once. Material: naive CD4+ T cells from PBMCs. The sample's subset: CD45RA+ positively selected. The source is a man aged 18 to 29 in good health. Some clones in this sample may be carry-over from other donors' samples.

The chain recombines TRBV6-1 with TRBJ2-7; 9 bases are a match to TRBD2. CDR3 length: 14 amino acids. The germline CDR1 and CDR2 sequences are MNHNS and SASEGT. V shed 8 bases and J 0 bases; nucleotides not matched to a gene: 5. The CDR3: CASPSGRNSYEQYF. CDR3 in DNA: TGTGCCAGCCCAAGCGGGAGGAACTCCTACGAGCAGTACTTC.

V and J are TRBV7-9 and TRBJ2-3; D gene unclear. This CDR3 has 15 residues. Trimming stripped 6 bases from V and 0 bases from J, with 13 bases between. Germline loops: CDR1 SEHNR, CDR2 FQNEAQ (reference sequence). The CDR3 region is CASSQGLGSTDTQYF. CDR3 DNA sequence: TGTGCCAGCAGTCAAGGGTTAGGGAGCACAGATACGCAGTATTTT.

V gene TRBV30 combines with J gene TRBJ1-5; unclear D gene. The length of the CDR3 is 14 residues. Trimming shortened V by 2 bases and J by 0 bases, and 8 bases separated the two germline ends. Germline V gene sequence: CDR1 GTSNPN, CDR2 SVGIG (reference sequence). CDR3 in amino acids: CAWSNLSSNQPQHF. CDR3 DNA: TGTGCCTGGAGTAACCTGAGTAGCAATCAGCCCCAGCATTTT.

The CDR3 DNA follows: TGTGCCAGCAACCCAACGGGGGCTAACTATGGCTACACCTTC. This encodes CASNPTGANYGYTF. This rearrangement joins TRBV28 to TRBJ1-2; possibly TRBD1 for D (5 bases). The V gene's germline CDR1 is MDHEN and CDR2 SYDVKM. CDR3 length: 14 amino acids. Trimming cost V 7 bases and J 0 bases, with 12 bases left between them.

V is TRBV18 and J is TRBJ2-1, with D perhaps TRBD1 or TRBD2 (5 bases each). CDR3 length: 14 residues. V was cut by 5 bases and J by 4 bases, with 12 bases left in between. Germline V lookup: CDR1 KGHSH, CDR2 LQKENI. The CDR3 sequence: CASSFRGEYNEQFF. The DNA of the CDR3 is TGTGCCAGCTCATTCCGGGGCGAGTACAATGAGCAGTTCTTC.

This rearrangement joins TRBV6-5 to TRBJ1-4; 9 bases match TRBD1. CDR1 and CDR2 (germline): MNHEY, SVGAGI. The V gene end was trimmed by 0 bases and the J gene end by 5 bases; junction bases not matched to a gene: 4. The CDR3 spans 16 residues. The CDR3 loop reads CASSYSTGTGNEKLFF. CDR3 DNA: TGTGCCAGCAGTTACTCTACCGGGACAGGGAATGAAAAACTGTTTTTT.

CDR3 protein: CASSLYFGTGTEKLFF. DNA for the CDR3: TGTGCCAGCAGTTTGTACTTCGGGACAGGGACCGAAAAACTGTTTTTT. V and J are TRBV28 and TRBJ1-4, with TRBD1 matching 9 bases. CDR3 size: 16 residues. The junction had 10 bases not matched to a gene; V was cut back by 3 bases and J by 8 bases. Germline V lookup: CDR1 MDHEN, CDR2 SYDVKM.

V usage is TRBV10-3 and J usage is TRBJ2-1; D unclear. The CDR3 is 16 residues long. V was shortened by 3 bases and J by 0 bases, with 12 bases between the two germline ends. The V gene's germline CDR1 is ENHRY and CDR2 SYGVKD. CDR3 in amino acids: CAISDWAASSYNEQFF. The CDR3 coding sequence is TGTGCCATCAGTGATTGGGCTGCCAGCTCCTACAATGAGCAGTTCTTC.

This clone was observed once. This chain links TRBV7-3 with TRBJ2-2, with TRBD2 as a possible D gene (7 bases). Trimming removed 5 bases at V and 4 bases at J, with 14 bases between. This CDR3 is 15 amino acids long. CDR1 and CDR2 (germline): SGHTA, FQGTGA. In nucleotides, the CDR3 is TGTGCCAGCAGCCGGAGCGGGACACCCACCGGGGAGCTGTTTTTT. Protein product: CASSRSGTPTGELFF.